The 25 T cell receptor beta chains reported below all come from one sample, sequenced in a study of PD-L1 blockade in urothelial cancer. TCRdb's copy holds only in-frame clones and misses some; the assay was immunoSEQ multiplex PCR. This repertoire shows some 52,000 clones, 70% to 85% found once; its top ten account for 3.5% to 4.5%. This material consisted of PBMCs, taken around atezolizumab (anti-PD-L1) treatment. The receptors were gathered from a man between 65 and 85 years old with urothelial cancer.

V and J are TRBV4-3 and TRBJ1-2; D might be TRBD1 (6 bases). This CDR3 spans 16 amino acids. V was cut by 0 bases and J by 0 bases, with 11 bases left in between. Germline CDR1 and CDR2: LGHNA and YSLEER. CDR3 loop: CASSQEAQGTNYGYTF. The DNA of the CDR3 is TGCGCCAGCAGCCAAGAAGCACAGGGAACTAACTATGGCTACACCTTC.

V is TRBV28 and J is TRBJ2-7; D is perhaps TRBD1 (6 bases). CDR1 and CDR2 (germline): MDHEN, SYDVKM. CDR3 length: 13 residues. The CDR3 sequence: CAALDSRSYEQYF. The CDR3 nucleotides are TGTGCGGCCTTGGACAGCCGCTCCTACGAGCAGTACTTC. Drawing the rest from reference TRBV28 and TRBJ2-7, the complete variable domain is DVKVTQSSRYLVKRTGEKVFLECVQDMDHENMFWYRQDPGLGLRLIYFSYDVKMKEKGDIPEGYSVSREKKERFSLILESASTNQTSMYLCAALDSRSYEQYFGPGTRLTVT.

The chain recombines TRBV12-5 with TRBJ1-2; 8 bases match TRBD1. CDR1 is LGHNT, CDR2 FRNRAP, per germline. This CDR3 contains 15 residues. V dropped 5 bases and J dropped 1; count of bases not matched to a gene: 6. CDR3 in DNA: TGTGCTAGTGGTGGAGACAGGGGCTTTAACTATGGCTACACCTTC. It encodes CASGGDRGFNYGYTF.

The gene calls are TRBV19 and TRBJ1-5; tentatively, D is TRBD1 (6 bases). V lost 2 bases and J lost 1, with 12 bases in between. The CDR3 is 16 amino acids. Germline CDR1 reads LNHDA; CDR2 reads SQIVND (reference sequence). CDR3 nucleotides: TGTGCCAGTAGTATAAAGGTGGGGGCCAGCAATCAGCCCCAGCATTTT. This gives the protein CASSIKVGASNQPQHF.

The rearrangement links TRBV6-5 to TRBJ2-5; TRBD1 agrees at 9 bases. After removal of 5 bases from V and 5 bases from J, the junction contained 9 bases not matched to a gene. Germline loops: CDR1 MNHEY, CDR2 SVGAGI. This CDR3 is built from 15 residues. The DNA for the CDR3 is TGTGCCAGCAGTCGCATGGGACAGGGCGGGGAGACCCAGTACTTC. It codes for CASSRMGQGGETQYF.

This chain uses TRBV28 with TRBJ2-2; no clear D gene. The V end was cut by 8 bases, the J end by 4 bases, with 8 bases between. Germline loops: CDR1 MDHEN, CDR2 SYDVKM. The length of the CDR3 is 12 residues. The CDR3 region has the DNA TGTGCCAGCGTCTCAGGCACCGGGGAGCTGTTTTTT. Protein: CASVSGTGELFF. Full variable domain (rest looked up from reference TRBV28 and TRBJ2-2): DVKVTQSSRYLVKRTGEKVFLECVQDMDHENMFWYRQDPGLGLRLIYFSYDVKMKEKGDIPEGYSVSREKKERFSLILESASTNQTSMYLCASVSGTGELFFGEGSRLTVL.

This chain uses TRBV13 with TRBJ2-7; no firm D call. The CDR3 runs 13 residues. CDR1 PRHDT and CDR2 FYEKMQ come from the germline V gene (reference sequence). The V and J ends lost 3 bases and 7 bases respectively, with 13 bases between them. DNA of the CDR3: TGTGCCAGCAGCTTCCCAGATACGCGGGAGCAGTACTTC. The encoded protein is CASSFPDTREQYF. The full variable domain, completed using reference TRBV13 and TRBJ2-7, is AAGVIQSPRHLIKEKRETATLKCYPIPRHDTVYWYQQGPGQDPQFLISFYEKMQSDKGSIPDRFSAQQFSDYHSELNMSSLELGDSALYFCASSFPDTREQYFGPGTRLTVT.

The rearrangement joins TRBV7-6 to TRBJ2-7; 11 bases fit TRBD1. Germline CDR1 is SGHVS and CDR2 is FNYEAQ. The CDR3 runs to 18 residues. Losses at the gene ends were 1 base for V and 6 bases for J; bases not matched to a gene: 14. Here the CDR3 reads CASSLGSSFGQGAGEQYF. In DNA, the CDR3 is TGTGCCAGCAGCTTAGGATCTTCATTCGGACAGGGGGCTGGCGAGCAGTACTTC.

This clone was observed a handful of times. This chain links TRBV27 with TRBJ1-2; TRBD1 is a possible D gene (5 bases). This CDR3 has 14 residues. Germline V gene lookup returns CDR1 MNHEY and CDR2 SMNVEV (reference sequence). Trimming pared 0 bases from V and 4 bases from J, leaving 9 bases between. CDR3 bases: TGTGCCAGCAGTTTATCGGGGCAGACCTATGGCTACACCTTC. Its protein is CASSLSGQTYGYTF.

This clone has just a few counts. The rearrangement links TRBV9 to TRBJ2-5, with 7 nucleotides matching TRBD1. Germline loops: CDR1 SGDLS, CDR2 YYNGEE. There are 14 residues in the CDR3. The J segment lost 2 bases and the V segment lost 0 bases, leaving 1 base of the junction unmatched. CDR3 sequence (DNA): TGTGCCAGCAGCGTAGGGACAGGACAAGAGACCCAGTACTTC. Protein: CASSVGTGQETQYF.

This chain links TRBV6-6 with TRBJ2-7; 9 nucleotides align to TRBD1. This CDR3 spans 14 amino acids. CDR1 is MNHNY, CDR2 SVGAGI, per germline (reference sequence). The trim removed 2 bases at V and 7 bases at J, leaving 6 bases unmatched. The CDR3 DNA sequence: TGTGCCAGCAGTTACCCAGGACAGGGGTGGGAGCAGTACTTC. Protein sequence: CASSYPGQGWEQYF.

This clone appeared a few times. The V gene is TRBV7-2, the J gene TRBJ2-7, with D maybe TRBD1 (6 bases). CDR1 is SGHTA and CDR2 is FQGNSA in the germline V gene. Trimming removed 1 base from V and 0 bases from J, with 10 bases in between. The CDR3 has 15 amino acids. Here the CDR3 reads CASSLGGGNSYEQYF. The CDR3 region has the DNA TGTGCCAGCAGCTTAGGTGGGGGCAACTCCTACGAGCAGTACTTC.

The V gene is TRBV7-6, the J gene TRBJ2-3; 8 nucleotides match TRBD1. V was clipped by 1 base and J by 6 bases; unmatched bases: 3. Germline assignment: CDR1 SGHVS and CDR2 FNYEAQ. This CDR3 has 14 residues. In DNA form, the CDR3 reads TGTGCCAGCAGCTTAGGGACAGGGCGGGATACGCAGTATTTT. This codes for CASSLGTGRDTQYF.

This clone qualifies as medium-sized. The V call is TRBV7-2, the J call TRBJ2-7, with D possibly matching TRBD1 (6 bases). Germline-derived CDR1 and CDR2 are SGHTA and FQGNSA. The V and J ends lost 1 base and 9 bases respectively, with 13 bases between them. The CDR3 is 13 residues long. CDR3 nucleotides: TGTGCCAGCAGCTTAGTAAGCGGCAGGGGGCAGTACTTC. This translates into CASSLVSGRGQYF.

In its sample, this clone was seen once. This sequence joins TRBV11-3 and TRBJ2-7, with 7 bases lining up with TRBD2. The CDR3 is made up of 15 amino acids. Unmatched junction bases numbered 12, after V lost 4 bases and J lost 6 bases. Germline CDR1 SGHNT, CDR2 YENEEA. The CDR3 DNA reads TGTGCCAGCAGCTCAAACAGCTTGGGGAGGGCCGAGCAGTACTTC. Protein product: CASSSNSLGRAEQYF.

The CDR3 protein is CASSLMGHTYEQYF. CDR3 DNA sequence: TGTGCCAGCAGCTTGATGGGACACACCTACGAGCAGTACTTC. The J gene is TRBJ2-7, the V gene TRBV5-5; maybe TRBD1 (6 bases). The CDR3 consists of 14 residues. V lost 1 base to trimming and J lost 2 bases, with 10 bases between them. The germline CDR1 and CDR2 sequences are SGHKS and YYEKEE (reference sequence).

In its sample, this clone was seen once. The chain joins TRBV5-4 to TRBJ2-5; weak D call: TRBD2 (6 bases). Germline CDR1 SGHNT, CDR2 YYREEE (reference sequence). V gave up 4 bases and J gave up 0 bases, with 7 bases separating them. The CDR3 consists of 13 residues. The CDR3 nucleotides read TGTGCCAGCAGCGGGGGGTACCAAGAGACCCAGTACTTC. Translating it yields CASSGGYQETQYF.

The chain employs TRBV5-1 and TRBJ2-7, with 11 bases identical to TRBD2. The CDR3 totals 15 residues. Germline V lookup: CDR1 SGHRS, CDR2 YFSETQ. Trimming at V came to 2 bases and at J to 5 bases, leaving 6 bases not matched to a gene. Here the CDR3 DNA reads TGCGCCAGCAGCTTTAGGGGGACTAGCGGAGACGAGCAGTACTTC. Translated, it gives CASSFRGTSGDEQYF.

The rearrangement uses TRBV2 and TRBJ1-5; D is unclear. Looked up from germline, CDR1 is SNHLY and CDR2 is FYNNEI. Trimming cost V 2 bases and J 4 bases, with 21 bases left between them. The CDR3 is 18 residues long. CDR3 protein: CASSEFGLGPDGNQPQHF. CDR3 coding DNA: TGTGCCAGCAGTGAATTTGGTCTTGGGCCCGATGGGAATCAGCCCCAGCATTTT.

This chain links TRBV9 with TRBJ2-3; no definite D call. The CDR3 has 14 residues. V was clipped by 1 base and J by 3 bases, with 9 bases between them. Germline assignment: CDR1 SGDLS and CDR2 YYNGEE. In nucleotides, the CDR3 is TGTGCCAGCAGCGTAACGTCCGGGACAGATACGCAGTATTTT. Translated: CASSVTSGTDTQYF.

The chain uses TRBV7-6 and TRBJ1-1; TRBD1 might be the D (5 bases). CDR3 length: 16 amino acids. The germline gives CDR1 SGHVS, CDR2 FNYEAQ. V was pared by 0 bases and J by 7 bases, with 18 bases between. CDR3 protein: CASSLAPGGRVSEAFF. The DNA of the CDR3 is TGTGCCAGCAGCTTAGCCCCCGGGGGGAGAGTAAGTGAAGCTTTCTTT.

This clone was seen a few times. The V and J genes are TRBV5-1 and TRBJ2-1; TRBD2 matches at 13 bases. In germline, CDR1 is SGHRS, CDR2 YFSETQ. There are 16 residues in the CDR3. V trimming: 0 bases; J trimming: 7 bases; junction bases outside the gene matches: 4. CDR3 protein: CASSLGTSGSGNEQFF. The DNA of the CDR3 is TGCGCCAGCAGCTTGGGGACTAGCGGGAGTGGAAATGAGCAGTTCTTC.

This chain uses TRBV4-3 with TRBJ1-6, with 12 bases matching TRBD1. CDR1 and CDR2 from the germline V gene are LGHNA and YSLEER. The CDR3 runs to 15 residues. Trimming took 4 bases from V and 9 from J; bases not matched to a gene: 4. The CDR3 nucleotides are TGCGCCAGCAGCCCCCGGGACAGGGGGCGTTCACCCCTCCACTTT. Its translation: CASSPRDRGRSPLHF.

The chain combines TRBV5-1 with TRBJ2-5; D remains unclear. The V and J ends lost 2 bases and 2 bases respectively, with 4 bases between them. The V gene's germline CDR1 is SGHRS and CDR2 YFSETQ. The CDR3 contains 12 residues. CDR3 in DNA: TGCGCCAGCAGCTTAACACAAGAGACCCAGTACTTC. The encoded protein is CASSLTQETQYF. The variable domain in full, completed from reference TRBV5-1 and TRBJ2-5, reads KAGVTQTPRYLIKTRGQQVTLSCSPISGHRSVSWYQQTPGQGLQFLFEYFSETQRNKGNFPGRFSGRQFSNSRSEMNVSTLELGDSALYLCASSLTQETQYFGPGTRLLVL.

This clone was observed a handful of times. The J gene is TRBJ1-5, the V gene TRBV23-1, with TRBD1 as a possible D gene (5 bases). TRBV23-1 is an open reading frame, and its role is uncertain. The CDR3 sequence is 18 residues long. V dropped 4 bases and J dropped 0 bases, with 19 bases sitting between them. The CDR3 DNA follows: TGCGCCAGCAGTCGGCAGCCCTGTGGGGCAAATAGCAATCAGCCCCAGCATTTT. Its protein product is CASSRQPCGANSNQPQHF.